The 10 T cell receptor beta chains listed next were all sequenced from one sample in a study of OX40 agonist ivuxolimab in advanced cancers. Data came from immunoSEQ multiplex PCR; TCRdb stores just in-frame clones and leaves some out. The sample lists 98,000 or so clones, about four fifths occurring once. This specimen was CD4+ or CD8+ T cells sorted from blood, taken in a trial of the OX40 agonist ivuxolimab. All receptors derive from an adult with an advanced solid tumor such as melanoma, head and neck, liver or kidney cancer.

The chain uses TRBV7-8 and TRBJ1-2; D is unclear. This CDR3 region has 13 residues. CDR1 SGHVS and CDR2 FQNEAQ come from the germline V gene. The germline V and J ends were trimmed by 3 bases and 2 bases, with 7 bases remaining between them. CDR3 loop: CASSFGRNYGYTF. CDR3 nucleotide sequence: TGTGCCAGCAGCTTCGGGAGGAACTATGGCTACACCTTC.

The genes are TRBV11-2 and TRBJ1-1, with D perhaps matching TRBD1 (6 bases). Between the trimmed V and J ends, which lost 5 bases and 0 bases, there was a span of 13 bases. The germline V gene encodes CDR1 SGHAT and CDR2 FQNNGV. The CDR3 covers 15 residues. The CDR3 loop is CASSKTGDMNTEAFF. The CDR3 DNA reads TGTGCCAGCAGCAAAACCGGGGACATGAACACTGAAGCTTTCTTT.

V gene TRBV7-3 combines with J gene TRBJ2-2, with 8 positions matching TRBD2. V shed 5 bases and J 4 bases; nucleotides not matched to a gene: 6. Germline CDR1 and CDR2: SGHTA and FQGTGA. This CDR3 has 15 residues. The CDR3 loop reads CASSKAGAATGELFF. The CDR3 nucleotides are TGTGCCAGCAGCAAAGCGGGAGCGGCCACCGGGGAGCTGTTTTTT.

The rearrangement joins TRBV7-8 to TRBJ2-3, with TRBD1 as a possible D gene (5 bases). Germline V gene sequence: CDR1 SGHVS, CDR2 FQNEAQ. V was clipped by 5 bases and J by 3 bases, with 12 bases between them. The CDR3 runs to 14 residues. The CDR3 region has the DNA TGTGCCAGCAGCCACCCATCAGGGACAGATACGCAGTATTTT. Its translation is CASSHPSGTDTQYF.

The chain combines TRBV5-1 with TRBJ2-1, with D uncertain. The CDR3 length is 14 residues. V was shortened by 4 bases and J by 0 bases, with 8 bases between the two germline ends. Germline V gives CDR1 SGHRS, CDR2 YFSETQ. The DNA for the CDR3 is TGCGCCAGCAGCGGCAGTAGCTCCTACAATGAGCAGTTCTTC. Its translation: CASSGSSSYNEQFF.

This chain uses TRBV14 with TRBJ2-1; tentative D call: TRBD1 (5 bases). This CDR3 is built from 15 residues. With 3 bases removed from V and 4 bases from J, the gap between germline ends came to 13 bases. Germline V CDR1 and CDR2: SGHDN, FVKESK. The CDR3 protein is CASSQSAGIYNEQFF. DNA for the CDR3: TGTGCCAGCAGCCAGTCGGCAGGGATTTACAATGAGCAGTTCTTC.

This clone was counted at least ten times. The chain combines TRBV4-3 with TRBJ2-3, with TRBD2 matching over 7 bases. Germline V gives CDR1 LGHNA, CDR2 YSLEER. The CDR3 spans 13 residues. Trimming removed 4 bases from V and 2 bases from J; junction bases left unmatched: 0. The CDR3 DNA reads TGCGCCAGCAGCCGGGACTACACAGATACGCAGTATTTT. Residues: CASSRDYTDTQYF.

The chain couples TRBV5-6 to TRBJ2-7; maybe TRBD1 (7 bases). This CDR3 is 15 amino acids long. Germline V gives CDR1 SGHDT, CDR2 YYEEEE. With 4 bases removed from V and 0 bases from J, the gap between germline ends came to 14 bases. CDR3 sequence reads: CASSRGTVSSYEQYF. As DNA, the CDR3 is TGTGCCAGCAGCCGGGGGACAGTAAGCTCCTACGAGCAGTACTTC.

This clone was recorded a few times. The CDR3 region has the DNA TGTGCCAGTAGAAGACTAGCGGGAGTGAGCCAAGAGACCCAGTACTTC. Residues: CASRRLAGVSQETQYF. The chain links TRBV19 to TRBJ2-5, with TRBD2 matching 12 bases. Germline values: CDR1 LNHDA, CDR2 SQIVND (reference sequence). The CDR3 has 16 amino acids. J gave up 1 base and V 6 bases, and 6 bases lay outside the gene matches. Drawing the rest from reference TRBV19 and TRBJ2-5, the complete variable domain is DGGITQSPKYLFRKEGQNVTLSCEQNLNHDAMYWYRQDPGQGLRLIYYSQIVNDFQKGDIAEGYSVSREKKESFPLTVTSAQKNPTAFYLCASRRLAGVSQETQYFGPGTRLLVL.

This clone was detected a few times. This chain links TRBV29-1 with TRBJ1-2, with no clear D. The V and J ends lost 4 bases and 0 bases respectively, with 9 bases between them. The CDR3 contains 13 residues. Germline-derived CDR1 and CDR2 are SQVTM and ANQGSEA. The CDR3 loop reads CSVGGRTNYGYTF. As DNA, the CDR3 is TGCAGCGTTGGGGGAAGAACTAACTATGGCTACACCTTC.